This TCR beta chain was retrieved from a study of OX40 agonist ivuxolimab in advanced cancers. Looking at the study overall: Dose-escalation cases comprised hepatocellular carcinoma, melanoma, renal cell or head and neck cancer. Regarding the study as a whole: On average, CD8+ T cells showed a greater number of expanded clones than CD4+.

With regard to this clone: Antigen unknown.

Germline loops: CDR1 SGDLS, CDR2 YYNGEE. This CDR3 comprises 15 residues. With V trimmed by 4 bases and J by 3 bases, 6 bases remained unmatched. Autoimmune disease history or systemic immunosuppression was exclusionary. Blood sampling took place at baseline, cycle 4 day 1, and cycle 7 day 1. Clones were read by immunoSEQ multiplex PCR, and TCRdb kept only the in-frame ones, dropping some. In the table there are 25,000 to 30,000 clones, just over 85% of which are singletons. This receptor was obtained from an adult with an advanced solid tumor such as melanoma, head and neck, liver or kidney cancer. The V gene is TRBV9, the J gene TRBJ2-2; 7 bases match TRBD2. Source: CD4+ or CD8+ T cells sorted from blood, taken in a trial of the OX40 agonist ivuxolimab. This CDR3 reads CASSQRREDTGELFF. CDR3 nucleotide sequence: TGTGCCAGCAGCCAGAGACGGGAGGACACCGGGGAGCTGTTTTTT.